Listed here is a single T cell receptor (beta chain). It may be a read error: a sequence one base away is much more abundant. CDR1 and CDR2 from the germline V gene are SNHLY and FYNNEI. The CDR3 has 16 residues. With 8 bases clipped from V and 2 bases from J, the junction kept 9 bases outside the gene matches. This entry belongs to a study of T cells in Graves' hyperthyroidism and ophthalmopathy. About the research overall: The authors collected peripheral blood at initial diagnosis, before any treatment.

RNA transcripts were the template for amplifying TCR beta CDR3 regions. The primer set for the first-round RT-PCR of the TCR CDR3 was HTBI. TCRdb re-derived calls from the multiplex PCR reads in MiXCR, one entry per CDR3 protein. This sample yields roughly 350,000 distinct CDR3 sequences, of which roughly an eighth are seen a single time; roughly 35% belongs to the top ten. Material for sequencing was blood. The TCR comes from a woman aged 40 to 49 with Graves' ophthalmopathy. V gene TRBV2 combines with J gene TRBJ2-2; TRBD2 aligns across 9 bases. CDR3 loop: CASDSASGVNTGELFF. Written as DNA, the CDR3 is TGTGCCAGCGACTCGGCTAGCGGGGTTAACACCGGGGAGCTGTTTTTT. The full variable domain, in which reference TRBV2 and TRBJ2-2 provide the parts outside the CDR3, is EPEVTQTPSHQVTQMGQEVILRCVPISNHLYFYWYRQILGQKVEFLVSFYNNEISEKSEIFDDQFSVERPDGSNFTLKIRSTKLEDSAMYFCASDSASGVNTGELFFGEGSRLTVL.